The 15 T cell receptor beta chains in this list originate from one sample, sequenced in a study of cytomegalovirus exposure and HLA in healthy donors. Measured with immunoSEQ multiplex PCR; TCRdb has only the in-frame clones, and not every one. The sample holds tens of thousands of clones, around 94% seen once. The sequenced material came from PBMCs. The receptors were gathered from a woman in her late teens or twenties in good health and CMV-seropositive.

This sequence joins TRBV7-8 and TRBJ2-7, with 8 bases matching TRBD1. After removal of 4 bases from V and 6 bases from J, the junction contained 8 bases not matched to a gene. The length of the CDR3 is 14 residues. Germline-derived CDR1 and CDR2 are SGHVS and FQNEAQ. The CDR3 bases are TGTGCCAGCAGCTACGGACAGGGTACCGGCGAGCAGTACTTC. This translates into CASSYGQGTGEQYF.

The rearrangement joins TRBV13 to TRBJ2-1; 11 bases align to TRBD2. Trimming removed 4 bases from V and 5 bases from J; junction bases left unmatched: 4. The length of the CDR3 is 15 residues. Germline V gene sequence: CDR1 PRHDT, CDR2 FYEKMQ (reference sequence). In DNA form, the CDR3 reads TGTGCCAGCAGCTCGGGACTAGCGGCCAACAATGAGCAGTTCTTC. It translates to CASSSGLAANNEQFF.

A word on this clone: Other DNA sequences in the sample encode the same CDR3. The gene calls are TRBV15 and TRBJ1-2; 11 positions agree with TRBD1. The J segment lost 7 bases and the V segment lost 4 bases, leaving 5 bases of the junction unmatched. The CDR3 consists of 14 residues. Germline-derived CDR1 and CDR2 are LNHNV and YYDKDF (reference sequence). CDR3 amino acids: CATSIGQGASGYTF. In DNA, the CDR3 is TGTGCCACCAGCATTGGACAGGGGGCCTCTGGCTACACCTTC.

V gene TRBV28 combines with J gene TRBJ2-5; a possible D gene is TRBD2 (6 bases). The CDR3 contains 14 residues. Trimming took 7 bases from V and 3 from J, leaving 15 bases between them. Germline CDR1 and CDR2: MDHEN and SYDVKM. For the CDR3, the DNA is TGTGCCAGCATTTACGGGGGTCGGGAAGAGACCCAGTACTTC. Translation gives CASIYGGREETQYF.

J is TRBJ2-1 and V is TRBV6-4, with 13 positions matching TRBD2. CDR1 is MRHNA and CDR2 is SNTAGT in the germline V gene. CDR3 length: 15 amino acids. Trimming removed 4 bases from V and 3 bases from J; junction bases left unmatched: 0. The CDR3 sequence: CASSGTSGGYNEQFF. The CDR3, as DNA: TGTGCCAGCAGTGGGACTAGCGGGGGCTACAATGAGCAGTTCTTC.

The chain recombines TRBV6-1 with TRBJ1-5, with a possible D match to TRBD1 (5 bases). CDR1 and CDR2 from the germline V gene are MNHNS and SASEGT. V was clipped by 6 bases and J by 4 bases, with 16 bases between them. The CDR3 sequence is 15 residues long. This CDR3 is CASRTPGLGNQPQHF. The DNA of the CDR3 is TGTGCCAGCAGGACCCCAGGGTTAGGTAATCAGCCCCAGCATTTT.

The V gene is TRBV5-1, the J gene TRBJ2-3; 8 nucleotides line up with TRBD2. This CDR3 has 16 residues. The V and J ends lost 2 bases and 6 bases, in that order; junction bases with no gene match: 11. Germline V gene lookup returns CDR1 SGHRS and CDR2 YFSETQ. CDR3 coding DNA: TGCGCCAGCAGCTTCGTGGGAGCGGGAGTCACGGATACGCAGTATTTT. This sequence encodes CASSFVGAGVTDTQYF.

This chain links TRBV6-5 with TRBJ2-1; 11 bases are a match to TRBD2. CDR1 MNHEY and CDR2 SVGAGI come from the germline V gene. The CDR3 contains 15 residues. The V and J ends lost 6 bases and 7 bases, in that order; junction bases with no gene match: 8. The CDR3, as DNA: TGTGCCAGCAGCCTGACTAGCGGGGCTCTTAATGAGCAGTTCTTC. It yields the protein CASSLTSGALNEQFF.

The rearrangement joins TRBV10-3 to TRBJ2-4; D uncertain. The CDR3 sequence is 13 residues long. The V end lost 4 bases, the J end lost 0 bases, and 4 bases lay between the germline ends. Germline V gene sequence: CDR1 ENHRY, CDR2 SYGVKD. This chain's CDR3 is CAISVLAKNIQYF. In DNA, the CDR3 is TGTGCCATCAGTGTACTAGCCAAAAACATTCAGTACTTC.

The CDR3 is CASSQGTGNEKLFF. CDR3 nucleotides: TGCGCCAGCAGCCAGGGGACAGGGAATGAAAAACTGTTTTTT. The chain recombines TRBV4-3 with TRBJ1-4; 9 nucleotides agree with TRBD1. The length of the CDR3 is 14 residues. The germline V gene has CDR1 LGHNA and CDR2 YSLEER. J was trimmed by 5 bases and V by 3 bases; bases with no gene match: 1.

This rearrangement joins TRBV19 to TRBJ1-2; TRBD1 agrees at 11 bases. Germline CDR1 LNHDA, CDR2 SQIVND (reference sequence). V lost 4 bases and J lost 5; bases outside the gene matches: 9. There are 16 residues in the CDR3. The CDR3 DNA reads as TGTGCCAGTAGTACCCGGGACAGGGGGGGCATTTATGGCTACACCTTC. Protein sequence: CASSTRDRGGIYGYTF.

This clone has just a few counts. The CDR3 region is CASSASGGADTQYF. Written as DNA, the CDR3 is TGTGCCAGCAGTGCTAGCGGGGGGGCAGATACGCAGTATTTT. The chain links TRBV6-4 to TRBJ2-3; 12 bases fit TRBD2. The CDR3 covers 14 residues. CDR1 is MRHNA and CDR2 is SNTAGT in the germline V gene. The junction had 0 bases not matched to a gene; V was cut back by 4 bases and J by 4 bases.

J is TRBJ2-2 and V is TRBV5-1; maybe TRBD1 (6 bases). The CDR3 consists of 14 residues. Germline V gives CDR1 SGHRS, CDR2 YFSETQ. V was trimmed by 1 base and J by 3 bases, leaving 7 bases between them. This chain's CDR3 is CASSLNRDTGELFF. The CDR3 DNA sequence: TGCGCCAGCAGCTTGAACAGGGACACCGGGGAGCTGTTTTTT.

This clone was found once. The V call is TRBV7-9, the J call TRBJ2-3; D is uncertain. The ends were cut back, 2 bases at V and 0 bases at J, with 6 bases in the middle. CDR1 SEHNR and CDR2 FQNEAQ come from the germline V gene (reference sequence). The CDR3 runs 14 residues. The CDR3 loop is CASSLTRSTDTQYF. The CDR3 DNA follows: TGTGCCAGCAGCTTAACGAGGAGCACAGATACGCAGTATTTT.

This chain joins TRBV30 and TRBJ1-3, with 10 bases matching TRBD1. J gave up 0 bases and V 4 bases, and 6 bases lay outside the gene matches. The length of the CDR3 is 16 residues. The germline V gene has CDR1 GTSNPN and CDR2 SVGIG (reference sequence). Here the CDR3 reads CAWIGTGAVSGNTIYF. For the CDR3, the DNA is TGTGCCTGGATCGGGACAGGGGCAGTCTCTGGAAACACCATATATTTT.